Here is one T cell receptor beta chain with its context. Authors' processing steps: The assay estimated nucleated cells by amplifying reference gene primers. Repertoires were generated with immunoSEQ multiplex PCR, while TCRdb's copy carries only in-frame clones and drops some. D and trimming were read from the DNA, whereas the V and J calls and clone size are those reported in that table. The table has approximately 84,000 clones, over 70% seen once. These data belong to a study of blood T cell repertoires in COVID-19. For the study at large: The United States, Italy and Spain provided the acute and convalescent COVID-19 samples. T cells, B-cell-depleted T cells, or PBMCs supplied cDNA or gDNA.

Trimming took off 1 base at V and 5 bases at J, with 15 bases between the two ends. The CDR3 is 15 residues long. The germline CDR1 and CDR2 sequences are SGHRS and YFSETQ. Material: peripheral blood. This receptor was taken from a man between 50 and 59 years old with active or convalescent COVID-19. This rearrangement joins TRBV5-1 to TRBJ2-5, with a tentative D call TRBD1 (7 bases). The CDR3 is CASSLMEGAGETQYF. The CDR3 DNA reads as TGCGCCAGCAGCTTGATGGAGGGGGCCGGGGAGACCCAGTACTTC.